These 8 T cell receptor beta chains originate from one sample sequenced in a study of T cell repertoires in cytomegalovirus infection. These receptors' antigens are unknown. TCRdb re-called the reads with MiXCR, one entry per CDR3 protein. Of under 150,000 distinct CDR3 sequences listed, roughly a quarter are singletons. Sample: PBMCs, sequenced either directly or after in vitro stimulation (not recorded which). The source is a human donor in good health (CMV status not recorded). Some clones in this sample may be carry-over from other donors' samples.

In this sample, this clonotype turned up many times. The chain employs TRBV25-1 and TRBJ1-5; 9 bases line up with TRBD1. The germline V gene encodes CDR1 MGHDK and CDR2 SYGVNS. Trimming cost V 5 bases and J 6 bases; bases outside gene matches: 8. The CDR3 covers 15 residues. The CDR3: CASSSRQGEGQPQHF. CDR3 sequence (DNA): TGTGCCAGCAGTTCACGACAGGGGGAAGGTCAGCCCCAGCATTTT.

This clonotype was observed many times. V usage is TRBV7-2 and J usage is TRBJ2-3, with TRBD2 identical over 8 bases. Losses at the gene ends were 2 bases for V and 3 bases for J; bases not matched to a gene: 10. There are 17 residues in the CDR3. Germline lookup yields CDR1 SGHTA and CDR2 FQGNSA. CDR3 in amino acids: CASSLRSGGPITDTQYF. Written as DNA, the CDR3 is TGTGCCAGCAGCTTACGTTCGGGAGGGCCAATAACAGATACGCAGTATTTT. The full variable domain, rest sourced from reference TRBV7-2 and TRBJ2-3, is GAGVSQSPSNKVTEKGKDVELRCDPISGHTALYWYRQSLGQGLEFLIYFQGNSAPDKSGLPSDRFSAERTGGSVSTLTIQRTQQEDSAVYLCASSLRSGGPITDTQYFGPGTRLTVL.

The chain recombines TRBV28 with TRBJ2-7, with TRBD1 matching over 10 bases. This CDR3 has 14 residues. Losses at the gene ends were 6 bases for V and 3 bases for J; bases not matched to a gene: 5. From germline, CDR1 is MDHEN and CDR2 SYDVKM. Written as DNA, the CDR3 is TGTGCCAGCAGAGGACAGGGGGAAGTCTACGAGCAGTACTTC. It is translated as CASRGQGEVYEQYF.

The chain is built from TRBV7-9 and TRBJ1-2; D ambiguous. Germline V CDR1 and CDR2: SEHNR, FQNEAQ (reference sequence). V was shortened by 5 bases and J by 4 bases, with 17 bases between the two germline ends. The CDR3 has 15 amino acids. DNA for the CDR3: TGTGCCAGCAGCGCACCCATGGGCGGGGTCTATGGCTACACCTTC. This translates into CASSAPMGGVYGYTF.

The chain joins TRBV19 to TRBJ1-1, with 9 bases fitting TRBD1. CDR1 is LNHDA and CDR2 is SQIVND in the germline V gene (reference sequence). After removal of 4 bases from V and 5 bases from J, the junction contained 11 bases not matched to a gene. The CDR3 length is 16 residues. The CDR3 here is CASSRGTGSSLTEAFF. CDR3 nucleotides: TGTGCCAGTAGTAGGGGGACAGGGAGTTCGTTAACTGAAGCTTTCTTT.

This clonotype was counted between two and nine times. This rearrangement joins TRBV6-2 or TRBV6-3 to TRBJ2-1, with D hard to call. This CDR3 region has 13 residues. From germline, CDR1 is MNHEY and CDR2 SVGEGT. V was cut by 7 bases and J by 0 bases, with 7 bases left in between. The CDR3: CASTTSSYNEQFF. CDR3 in DNA: TGTGCCAGCACGACGAGCTCCTACAATGAGCAGTTCTTC.

The genes are TRBV6-2 or TRBV6-3 and TRBJ2-7, with D tentatively TRBD1 (5 bases). CDR1 is MNHEY, CDR2 SVGEGT, per germline. With 5 bases removed from V and 4 bases from J, the gap between germline ends came to 12 bases. There are 13 residues in the CDR3. CDR3 loop: CASSANRGYEQYV. The DNA for the CDR3 is TGTGCCAGCAGTGCCAATAGGGGATACGAGCAGTACGTC.

The CDR3 DNA is TGTGCCAGCAGTTTGGGACTAGCGGGAGGCCAGGTGCAGTATTTT. Protein sequence: CASSLGLAGGQVQYF. The chain carries TRBV12-3 or TRBV12-4 and TRBJ2-3; 15 positions agree with TRBD2. The CDR3 has 15 residues. J gave up 11 bases and V 3 bases, and 6 bases lay outside the gene matches.